The rows below give T cell receptor beta chains drawn from one sample of a study of blood T cell repertoires in COVID-19. Method: immunoSEQ multiplex PCR; TCRdb's copy keeps in-frame clones and lacks some. In the table there are approximately 490,000 clones, more than 85% of which are singletons. Sequenced: PBMCs or T cells enriched from blood (not recorded which). The source of these receptors is a woman in her sixties who had recovered from COVID-19. Each CDR3 is given with its conserved first and last residue. The D gene is left open where the match is weak. The listing skips clone size in some rows; elsewhere it reads once, few, many or a size class.

j_gene	v_gene	d_gene	abundance	CDR3nt	CDR3aa
TRBJ2-5	TRBV5-1	TRBD2	.	TGCGCCAGCAGCTTGTTCCTAGCGGGAGAGACCCAGTACTTC	CASSLFLAGETQYF
TRBJ1-2	TRBV5-8	.	.	TGTGCCAGCAGCTTGGGACTTTACTACACCTTC	CASSLGLYYTF
TRBJ2-5	TRBV4-1	.	once	TGCGCCAGCAGCCAAGTTAAAGCGGCGGGGGAGACCCAGTACTTC	CASSQVKAAGETQYF
TRBJ1-5	TRBV2	.	.	TGTGCCAGCAGTGAGGAGGGGACGGGGCAGCCCCAGCATTTT	CASSEEGTGQPQHF
TRBJ2-3	TRBV27	.	.	TGTGCCAGTGGACAGCCTTACACAGATACGCAGTATTTT	CASGQPYTDTQYF
TRBJ2-1	TRBV3-1/TRBV3-2	TRBD2	.	TGTGCCAGCAGCCAAGCTGGACTAGCGGGGGGCAATGAGCAGTTCTTC	CASSQAGLAGGNEQFF
TRBJ1-2	TRBV5-4	TRBD1	few	TGTGCCAGCAGCCCGGGACAGATGAACTATGGCTACACCTTC	CASSPGQMNYGYTF
TRBJ1-1	TRBV6-5	.	.	TGTGCCAGCAGGGGGAGTTCAGCCGAAGCTTTCTTT	CASRGSSAEAFF
TRBJ2-7	TRBV19	.	.	TGTGCCAGTAGTACCCTTTATATCCACGAGCAGTACTTC	CASSTLYIHEQYF
TRBJ2-5	TRBV11-2	TRBD2	.	TGTGCCAGCGGGACTAGTGGTGAGACCCAGTACTTC	CASGTSGETQYF
TRBJ2-1	TRBV7-8	TRBD2	.	TGTGCCAGCAGCACCCTTAGCGGGGGGCTGAGCTCCTACAATGAGCAGTTCTTC	CASSTLSGGLSSYNEQFF
TRBJ1-3	TRBV28	.	once	TGTGCCAGCAGTTTGCAACAGGGCGCTGGAAACACCATATATTTT	CASSLQQGAGNTIYF
TRBJ2-5	TRBV20-1	TRBD2	.	TGCAGTGCTAGTAATTCGGGGGGGCGGGTAGAGACCCAGTACTTC	CSASNSGGRVETQYF
TRBJ2-7	TRBV12-2	.	once	TGTGCAAGTCGCCACCGGGACACCTTATACGAGCAGTACTTC	CASRHRDTLYEQYF
TRBJ1-2	TRBV5-1	TRBD1	.	TGCGCCAGCAGCTTGGTGGGACAGAATGGCTACACCTTC	CASSLVGQNGYTF
TRBJ1-1	TRBV2	.	.	TGTGCCAGCAGTGAGGGGGGACGTCGGATTGAAGCTTTCTTT	CASSEGGRRIEAFF
TRBJ2-7	TRBV6-1	.	.	TGTGCCAGCAGTGAAAGTGACTTGTGGGAGCAGTACTTC	CASSESDLWEQYF
TRBJ2-3	TRBV5-4	.	.	TGTGCCAGCAGCTCATTGATGGGAGGCGGCACAGATACGCAGTATTTT	CASSSLMGGGTDTQYF
TRBJ1-2	TRBV5-6	TRBD1	.	TGTGCCAGCAGCCTTCGGACAGGGATAAACTATGGCTACACCTTC	CASSLRTGINYGYTF
TRBJ2-3	TRBV19	.	.	TGTGCCAGTAGTATAAGGGGCCTAGATACGCAGTATTTT	CASSIRGLDTQYF
TRBJ2-2	TRBV24-1	.	.	TGTGCCACCAGTACAGCCGGGGCGAACACCGGGGAGCTGTTTTTT	CATSTAGANTGELFF
TRBJ2-1	TRBV28	TRBD2	.	TGTGCCAGCATTACGACTAGCGGGGGCTACTCCTACAATGAGCAGTTCTTC	CASITTSGGYSYNEQFF
TRBJ1-2	TRBV3-1/TRBV3-2	.	once	TGTGCCAGCAGCCAAGGGCAGGGTGAAAATGGCTACACCTTC	CASSQGQGENGYTF
TRBJ1-1	TRBV18	.	.	TGTGCCAGCTCCCAAGACAGAATAAACGCTGAAGCTTTCTTT	CASSQDRINAEAFF
TRBJ2-2	TRBV3-1/TRBV3-2	TRBD1	few	TGTGCCAGCAGCCAAGCCGGGACAGGGAGCACCGGGGAGCTGTTTTTT	CASSQAGTGSTGELFF
TRBJ2-7	TRBV23-1	TRBD1	.	TGCGCCAGCAGTCAACTTGACAGGGAGAGCTCCTACGAGCAGTACTTC	CASSQLDRESSYEQYF
TRBJ1-2	TRBV2	.	.	TGTGCCAGCAGTGACCCCGGGTACAATGGCTACACCTTC	CASSDPGYNGYTF
TRBJ1-6	TRBV6-1	.	once	TGTGCCAGCAGTGAAGTCGGGGTGGGATCACCCCTCCACTTT	CASSEVGVGSPLHF
TRBJ2-2	TRBV5-1	.	few	TGCGCCAGCAGTCCCGGGACTAACACCGGGGAGCTGTTTTTT	CASSPGTNTGELFF
TRBJ2-1	TRBV4-1	TRBD2	.	TGCGCCAGCAGCCAAGAGACTAGCGGGGGCAATGAGCAGTTCTTC	CASSQETSGGNEQFF
TRBJ1-5	TRBV7-6	TRBD1	few	TGTGCCAGCAGCCCACTCACGACAGGGTTCCCGAGGCCCCAGCATTTT	CASSPLTTGFPRPQHF
TRBJ1-5	TRBV4-1	.	.	TGCGCCAGCAGCCAAGGAGTTAGCAATCAGCCCCAGCATTTT	CASSQGVSNQPQHF
TRBJ1-2	TRBV2	TRBD1	.	TGTGCCAGCAATCCGACAGGGGCGACGGAGGGCTACACCTTC	CASNPTGATEGYTF
TRBJ1-1	TRBV18	TRBD1	.	TGTGCCAGCTCACCAGGTAGGGGGCCAAACACTGAAGCTTTCTTT	CASSPGRGPNTEAFF
TRBJ2-7	TRBV2	.	.	TGTGCCAGCAGCCCAGGTTACGAGCAGTACTTC	CASSPGYEQYF
TRBJ1-5	TRBV18	.	.	TGTGCCAGCTCACCGCAGGGTTTCAATCAGCCCCAGCATTTT	CASSPQGFNQPQHF
TRBJ2-3	TRBV6-2/TRBV6-3	.	.	TGTGCCAGCAGCCCTCGACTTTCCCCTTTTCAGTATTTT	CASSPRLSPFQYF
TRBJ1-5	TRBV27	TRBD1	.	TGTGCCAGCAGTTGGACAGGGGCCAACAATCAGCCCCAGCATTTT	CASSWTGANNQPQHF
TRBJ2-3	TRBV9	TRBD2	.	TGTGCCAGCAGCGGAACTAGCGGGGGGTGGGATACGCAGTATTTT	CASSGTSGGWDTQYF
TRBJ1-2	TRBV7-9	.	.	TGTGCCAGCAGCTTAGCATCCGACAGAACTAACTATGGCTACACCTTC	CASSLASDRTNYGYTF
TRBJ1-1	TRBV6-5	.	.	TGTGCCAGCAGTCCGACAGGTCCGGAAAACACTGAAGCTTTCTTT	CASSPTGPENTEAFF
TRBJ1-6	TRBV3-1/TRBV3-2	TRBD1	few	TGTGCCAGCAGCCGGGGACAGGTCTATAATTCACCCCTCCACTTT	CASSRGQVYNSPLHF
TRBJ1-3	TRBV2	.	once	TGTGCCAGCAGTGGACAGCTCTCTGGAAACACCATATATTTT	CASSGQLSGNTIYF
TRBJ1-3	TRBV2	TRBD1	once	TGTGCCAGCAAAGAGCAGGGGGCGTTTGGAAACACCATATATTTT	CASKEQGAFGNTIYF
TRBJ1-5	TRBV6-1	TRBD1	.	TGTGCCAGCAGTGAAAGGGGGCAGGGTGGGCAGCCCCAGCATTTT	CASSERGQGGQPQHF
TRBJ2-2	TRBV12-5	.	.	TGTGCTAGTGGCCCCGGGCGGGCTTACACCGGGGAGCTGTTTTTT	CASGPGRAYTGELFF
TRBJ2-4	TRBV7-2	TRBD2	.	TGTGCCAGCAGCTCACGGACGGGGGGAAACATTCAGTACTTC	CASSSRTGGNIQYF